The source of this T cell receptor beta chain is a study of T cell changes during pregnancy in multiple sclerosis. Here immunoSEQ multiplex PCR was the method, and the copy in TCRdb shows in-frame clones only, minus some. Of 75,000 to 95,000 clones listed, under 95% are singletons. The ends were cut back, 4 bases at V and 0 bases at J, with 3 bases in the middle. CDR1 and CDR2 (germline): MNHNS, SASEGT. The length of the CDR3 is 12 residues. This clone was counted a few times. The chain links TRBV6-1 to TRBJ1-1, with D unresolved. The material was peripheral blood, obtained before pregnancy. The clonotype comes from a female donor with multiple sclerosis, enrolled in a pregnancy study. The CDR3 sequence is CASSAVNTEAFF. In nucleotides, the CDR3 is TGTGCCAGCAGTGCTGTGAACACTGAAGCTTTCTTT.